This TCR beta chain was identified during a study of blood T cell repertoires in COVID-19. Looking at the study overall: From T cells, B-cell-depleted T cells, or PBMCs came the material, which was cDNA or gDNA.

This clone was seen once. Here immunoSEQ multiplex PCR was the method, and the copy in TCRdb shows in-frame clones only, minus some. The top ten clones hold less than 4.5% of a sample with hundreds of thousands of clones, under 90% of them seen once. The CDR3 loop spans 15 amino acids. Germline CDR1 MRHNA, CDR2 SNTAGT. V trimming: 0 bases; J trimming: 4 bases; junction bases outside the gene matches: 3. Cohort 3 recovered donors had two negative PCRs, clearance, or symptom resolution. The receptor comes from a young man who had recovered from COVID-19. J is TRBJ2-1 and V is TRBV6-4; 7 nucleotides align to TRBD2. Specimen: PBMCs or T cells enriched from blood (not recorded which). The CDR3: CASSDSGEGYNEQFF. The CDR3 nucleotides are TGTGCCAGCAGTGACTCGGGGGAGGGATACAATGAGCAGTTCTTC.